The rows below give T cell receptor beta chains drawn from one sample of a study of tumor and adjacent non-tumor tissue in lung cancer. MiXCR, applied by TCRdb to the multiplex PCR reads, yields one record per CDR3 protein. The sample shows approximately 100,000 distinct CDR3 sequences, about 60% of them seen only once. Sequenced input: distant non-tumor lung tissue. Source of these receptors: a man under 40 with non-small cell lung cancer. Each CDR3 is given with its conserved first and last residue. The D gene is left open where the match is weak. Where a row states a size, it is once, few, many or the class of an expanded clone; other rows omit it.

cdr3_aa,cdr3_nt,j_call,v_call,d_call,clone_size
CASSLRRGIDEQYF,TGTGCCAGCAGCTTACGACGAGGGATCGACGAGCAGTACTTC,TRBJ2-7,TRBV11-1,.,once
CASCWRQGNEQYF,TGTGCCAGCTGCTGGCGACAGGGAAACGAGCAGTACTTC,TRBJ2-7,TRBV5-8,TRBD1,.
CSILTGAYNEQSF,TGCAGCATCCTGACAGGGGCCTACAATGAGCAGTCCTTC,TRBJ2-1,TRBV29-1,TRBD1,.
CASSFPALSSKNIQYF,TGTGCCAGCAGCTTCCCGGCCTTGAGTTCCAAAAACATTCAGTACTTC,TRBJ2-4,TRBV7-3,.,.
CASSYALVRTGSCF,TGTGCCAGCAGTTACGCACTAGTACGCACCGGGAGCTGTTTT,TRBJ2-2,TRBV6-5,.,.
CSAVGQTYEQYF,TGCAGTGCTGTGGGACAAACCTACGAGCAGTACTTC,TRBJ2-7,TRBV20-1,.,many
CASRDFYEQYF,TGTGCCAGCAGGGACTTCTACGAGCAGTACTTC,TRBJ2-7,TRBV2,.,.
CASSLRLEDSYEQYF,TGTGCCAGCAGCCTAAGGCTCGAAGACTCCTACGAGCAGTACTTC,TRBJ2-7,TRBV6-6,.,.
CARSLGRGYQPQHF,TGTGCCAGGAGCCTCGGGAGGGGGTATCAACCCCAGCATTTT,TRBJ1-5,TRBV6-2/TRBV6-3,.,.
CASSTRQGNEKLFF,TGTGCCAGCAGCACTCGACAGGGGAATGAAAAACTGTTTTTT,TRBJ1-4,TRBV11-2,TRBD1,few
CVSSLDGTGLNQPQHF,TGTGTCAGCAGTTTAGATGGGACAGGGCTTAATCAGCCACAGCATTTT,TRBJ1-5,TRBV12-3/TRBV12-4,TRBD1,.
CSARGVAGCYEQYF,TGCAGTGCTAGAGGAGTGGCAGGGTGCTACGAGCAGTACTTC,TRBJ2-7,TRBV20-1,.,.
CASGAYEQYF,TGTGCGAGTGGGGCTTACGAGCAGTACTTC,TRBJ2-7,TRBV6-2/TRBV6-3,.,many
CASSLGWGGDERFF,TGTGCCAGCAGCTTAGGGTGGGGAGGGGATGAGCGGTTCTTC,TRBJ2-1,TRBV11-3,TRBD2,.
CASSSQWRGTGNEQIF,TGTGCCAGCAGCTCCCAGTGGCGGGGGACCGGGAATGAGCAGATCTTC,TRBJ2-1,TRBV7-9,TRBD2,.
CASSPGDRIGGYTF,TGTGCCAGCAGCCCGGGGGACAGGATCGGCGGCTACACATTC,TRBJ1-2,TRBV11-2,TRBD1,.
CASILALAGETGELFF,TGTGCCAGCATTTTAGCACTAGCGGGAGAAACCGGGGAGCTGTTTTTT,TRBJ2-2,TRBV11-2,TRBD2,.
CASSRTAVQETQYF,TGTGCCAGCAGCCGAACCGCCGTCCAAGAGACCCAGTACTTC,TRBJ2-5,TRBV5-4,.,many
CSFEDRGTRYYEQYF,TGTAGCTTTGAAGATAGGGGGACAAGGTACTACGAGCAGTACTTC,TRBJ2-7,TRBV29-1,.,once
CVSNLGLAGGAEQFF,TGTGTCAGCAACCTCGGACTAGCGGGGGGCGCGGAGCAGTTCTTC,TRBJ2-1,TRBV6-2/TRBV6-3,TRBD2,.
CASGFSGRAENEHFF,TGTGCTAGTGGTTTTAGCGGGAGGGCTGAAAATGAGCATTTCTTC,TRBJ2-1,TRBV12-5,TRBD2,.
CASSLGDSGRSYNEQFF,TGCGCCAGCAGCTTGGGGGATAGCGGGAGGTCCTACAATGAGCAGTTCTTC,TRBJ2-1,TRBV5-1,TRBD2,few
CASSWASYEQYF,TGTGCCAGCAGTTGGGCATCCTACGAGCAGTACTTC,TRBJ2-7,TRBV12-3/TRBV12-4,.,many
CASSHWVAGENEQYF,TGTGCCAGCAGCCACTGGGTAGCAGGAGAAAACGAGCAGTACTTC,TRBJ2-7,TRBV5-5,.,.
CVSSLPGEDEQYF,TGTGTCAGCAGTTTGCCAGGGGAGGACGAGCAGTACTTC,TRBJ2-7,TRBV12-3/TRBV12-4,.,.
CASSSYVGGEQYF,TGTGCCAGCAGTTCCTATGTCGGTGGGGAGCAGTACTTC,TRBJ2-7,TRBV12-3/TRBV12-4,.,.
CASSHSGSGANVLTF,TGCGCCAGCAGTCACTCAGGGTCTGGGGCCAACGTCCTGACTTTC,TRBJ2-6,TRBV6-2/TRBV6-3,.,few
CASSPWGREYEQYF,TGTGCCAGCAGCCCTTGGGGGAGAGAATACGAGCAGTACTTC,TRBJ2-7,TRBV7-9,.,.
CASNQGVYGYTF,TGTGCCAGCAATCAGGGTGTCTATGGCTACACCTTC,TRBJ1-2,TRBV6-2/TRBV6-3,.,few
CASSEDPLSTQYF,TGTGCCAGCAGTGAGGACCCGTTGAGTACGCAGTATTTT,TRBJ2-3,TRBV6-1,.,many
CASSLQETQYF,TGTGCCAGCAGCCTACAAGAGACCCAGTACTTC,TRBJ2-5,TRBV6-5,.,many
CASSSSEGIAGVCEQFF,TGTGCCAGCAGTTCCTCCGAGGGGATAGCGGGAGTGTGTGAGCAGTTCTTC,TRBJ2-1,TRBV6-2/TRBV6-3,TRBD2,.
CASSKRDSESTDTQYF,TGTGCCAGCAGCAAAAGGGACAGCGAAAGCACAGATACGCAGTATTTT,TRBJ2-3,TRBV11-3,TRBD1,many
CSARHYIDWNIQYF,TGCAGTGCTAGACACTACATTGACTGGAACATTCAGTACTTC,TRBJ2-4,TRBV20-1,.,.
CSAMRVDMQYF,TGCAGTGCCATGCGTGTGGATATGCAGTATTTT,TRBJ2-3,TRBV20-1,.,.
CASSHLRTKQNNSALHF,TGCGCCAGCAGCCACCTAAGGACGAAACAGAATAATTCAGCCCTACACTTT,TRBJ1-6,TRBV4-1,.,.
CASSFGGDSNNEQFF,TGCGCCAGCAGCTTTGGGGGGGACTCGAACAATGAGCAGTTCTTC,TRBJ2-1,TRBV5-1,TRBD2,.
CASSAGQTNYGHTF,TGTGCTAGCAGCGCGGGACAGACGAACTATGGCCACACCTTC,TRBJ1-2,TRBV11-3,TRBD1,.
CSARGKHWAGGRDEPFF,TGCAGTGCTAGAGGGAAACATTGGGCGGGGGGGCGAGATGAGCCGTTCTTC,TRBJ2-1,TRBV20-1,TRBD2,.
CASSLPPRRETQYF,TGTGCCAGCAGCTTACCCCCCCGGAGAGAGACCCAGTACTTC,TRBJ2-5,TRBV11-3,.,.
CASRYPGLGTGEQFF,TGTGCCAGCAGGTATCCGGGACTAGGTACCGGTGAGCAGTTCTTC,TRBJ2-1,TRBV11-2,TRBD2,few
CSAYTSGRASDTQYF,TGCAGTGCATACACTAGCGGGAGGGCCTCAGATACGCAGTATTTT,TRBJ2-3,TRBV20-1,TRBD2,many
CATRELAGREAFHEQYF,TGTGCCACCAGGGAGCTAGCTGGGAGGGAAGCTTTCCATGAGCAGTACTTC,TRBJ2-7,TRBV24-1,TRBD2,.
CASSQDSGTDSNQPQHF,TGTGCCAGCAGCCAAGATTCTGGGACAGATAGCAATCAGCCCCAGCATTTT,TRBJ1-5,TRBV4-2,TRBD1,many
CTSSPPGRGGGYTF,TGTACCAGCAGCCCCCCCGGCAGGGGTGGCGGCTACACCTTC,TRBJ1-2,TRBV6-5,.,few